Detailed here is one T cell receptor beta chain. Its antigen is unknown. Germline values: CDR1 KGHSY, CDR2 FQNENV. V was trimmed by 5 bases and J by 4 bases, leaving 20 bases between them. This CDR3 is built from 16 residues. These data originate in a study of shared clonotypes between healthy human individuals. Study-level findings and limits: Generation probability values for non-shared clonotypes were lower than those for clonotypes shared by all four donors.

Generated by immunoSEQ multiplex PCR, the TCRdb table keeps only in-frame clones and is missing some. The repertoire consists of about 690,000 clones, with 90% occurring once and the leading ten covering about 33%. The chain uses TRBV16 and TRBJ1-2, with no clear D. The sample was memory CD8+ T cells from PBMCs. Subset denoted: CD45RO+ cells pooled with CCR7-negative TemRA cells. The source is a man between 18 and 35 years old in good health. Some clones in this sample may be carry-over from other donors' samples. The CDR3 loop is CASSLTIVRKTYGYTF. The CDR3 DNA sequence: TGTGCCAGCAGCTTAACAATCGTTAGAAAGACCTATGGCTACACCTTC.